In this sample, the clone carrying this TCR beta chain turned up a few times. The antigen is unknown. These data belong to a study of T-cell memory formation after mild COVID-19. This CDR3 has 17 amino acids. Germline loops: CDR1 MGHDK, CDR2 SYGVNS. V shed 2 bases and J 2 bases; nucleotides not matched to a gene: 7. From the 5' RACE reads, TCRdb called clonotypes with MiXCR, one entry per CDR3 protein. The table records 470,000 or so distinct CDR3 sequences, roughly 18% of them present only once. Overall study results and limits: In second-wave clones peaking day 37, SARS-CoV-2 specificity remained unconfirmed.

This sequence joins TRBV25-1 and TRBJ2-3; 10 positions agree with TRBD2. Sequencing used PBMCs or a T cell subset sorted from them (not recorded which). The source is an adult woman who had mild COVID-19 (a few samples of this study predate the infection). Cell type and time point are not known. CDR3 residues: CASSEAQRGGPTDTQYF. DNA of the CDR3: TGTGCCAGCAGTGAAGCTCAGCGGGGGGGCCCCACAGATACGCAGTATTTT. Filled out from reference TRBV25-1 and TRBJ2-3, the complete variable domain reads EADIYQTPRYLVIGTGKKITLECSQTMGHDKMYWYQQDPGMELHLIHYSYGVNSTEKGDLSSESTVSRIRTEHFPLTLESARPSHTSQYLCASSEAQRGGPTDTQYFGPGTRLTVL.